The sequence of this T cell receptor beta chain was determined in a study of T cell responses to AZD1222 COVID-19 vaccine. The wider study: Second doses that came at about 4 or about 12 weeks were put together.

Points from the study as a whole: The sample set comprised mostly white British donors with more females, and clonal diversity was possibly underestimated.

This clone has only one observation. Its antigen is unknown. TCRdb's table, derived via immunoSEQ multiplex PCR, lists solely in-frame clones and lacks some. The sample yields about 110,000 clones, roughly 90% seen once. The CDR3 runs to 18 residues. V was shortened by 0 bases and J by 1 base, with 14 bases between the two germline ends. The germline CDR1 and CDR2 sequences are SGHNT and YYREEE (reference sequence). The TCR sequence derives from an adult in good health. The starting material was peripheral blood, obtained on day 0 of AZD1222 vaccination. The gene calls are TRBV5-4 and TRBJ2-6, with D tentatively TRBD2 (7 bases). The CDR3 sequence is CASSLAVGGLSGANVLTF. For the CDR3, the DNA is TGTGCCAGCAGCTTGGCCGTGGGGGGGCTATCTGGGGCCAACGTCCTGACTTTC.